This TCR beta chain was found in a study of prognosis after radiotherapy for stage I lung cancer. Study information: Patients with newly diagnosed primary stage I lung tumors numbered about 15, with a few others having oligometastatic NSCLC after surgical resection of the primary tumor.

Genomic DNA was the source, and TCR beta CDR3 was amplified from it by two-round multiplex PCR. Round one of PCR was performed, and it used primers specific to each TRBV and TRBJ gene. TCRdb re-called the multiplex PCR reads with MiXCR, one entry per CDR3 protein. The sample yields approximately 15,000 distinct CDR3 sequences, under 55% seen once. Trimming cost V 4 bases and J 1 base, with 11 bases left between them. CDR1 MGHRA and CDR2 YSYEKL come from the germline V gene. The CDR3 has 15 amino acids. This chain joins TRBV4-1 and TRBJ2-1, with D possibly being TRBD1 or TRBD2 (5 bases each). The input for sequencing was PBMCs, taken before or after stereotactic body radiation therapy (not recorded which). The clonotype originates from a donor aged 50 or older with non-small cell lung cancer. CDR3 in amino acids: CASSPQGESYNEQFF. As DNA, the CDR3 is TGCGCCAGCAGCCCCCAGGGAGAATCCTACAATGAGCAGTTCTTC.